This TCR beta chain was captured by sequencing in a study of shared clonotypes between healthy human individuals (dated by TCRdb to about 2020). Concerning the study at large: The cohort included a few men and a couple of women between 18 and 49 years of age. For each donor, CD4 naive and CD4 memory were each run on three plates, CD8 naive on two plates, and CD8 memory on one plate. The study deeply sequenced blood TCR repertoires of five healthy adults to estimate repertoire size and the extent of clonotype sharing between individuals. Libraries were prepared and TCR repertoires were sequenced by different laboratories using diverse techniques, in order to increase sequencing depth and limit assay-specific biases. Between about 0.8 and 9 billion PBMCs per donor were obtained by leukapheresis. Here is what the overall study found, with its caveats: Rarefaction of sorted-subset datasets indicated incomplete sequencing despite the large sequencing depth. About 5% of naive CD4, 3.5% of naive CD8, around 2.3% of memory CD4, and approximately 0.4% of memory CD8 clonotypes were shared across several donors. Pairwise subsampling led to the expectation that sequencing depth would affect the degree of clonotype sharing among donors. Higher generation probabilities were observed for clonotypes shared by all four sorted-subset donors than for non-shared clonotypes. The genetic and exposure-history diversity represented was limited by the small number of donors. Sampling was restricted to blood, and TCR repertoires in tissues likely differ from the TCR repertoires found in blood. Naive subsets generally had larger estimated clonotype richness than memory subsets did.

To note about this clone: It lacks a known antigen. No quality values exist for individual bases; no much larger clone is one base distant.

Healthy HIV-negative adults with no recently reported acute infections or vaccinations were included as donors. Every donor was a Caucasian adult living in Nashville, Tennessee, USA. CD4+ T cells were enriched through magnetic negative selection, after which naive cells were positively selected on CD45RA and the remaining negative fraction served as the memory subset. Blood was collected by leukapheresis, and PBMCs were isolated by Ficoll-Histopaque density gradient centrifugation and then cryopreserved in liquid nitrogen vapor phase. Purity and quantity of every magnetically sorted T cell population were checked by analytical flow cytometry. Genomic DNA was isolated from each sorted fraction and quantified by UV absorbance on a Nanodrop 2000c. Using the deep immunoSEQ assay, TCR CDR3 regions were amplified from genomic DNA by multiplex PCR. For each cell subset, the extracted genomic DNA was distributed evenly across all wells of several immunoSEQ 96-well plates, and each plate served as one replicate. For sorted subsets, about 200 ng genomic DNA, equal to tens of thousands of T cell genomes, was loaded into each replicate PCR. The purified libraries were quantified using a Qubit 3.0 fluorometer, sized with a Bioanalyzer 2100, and then quantified again using the KAPA Library Quantification kit. Each immunoSEQ 96-well plate was sequenced on its own single-read 150-cycle Illumina NextSeq 550 flow cell. Per the source publication's procedure: Because the immunoSEQ output included only junctional sequences and no quality scores, the filtering could not be the same as the filtering used for full-length reads. Sequences were annotated with PyIR, a Python wrapper for IgBLAST v1.9, and V/J genes and CDR3 were assigned using IMGT germline references. Any read was removed if the V/J assignment was weak (E-value above 1e-6), the CDR3 was missing, or the read contained stop codons, out-of-frame junctions, or ambiguous translated residues. V3J clonotypes were defined as sequences sharing the same inferred V gene, J gene, and CDR3 amino acid sequence. Percentage overlap between repertoires was computed as shared unique clonotypes divided by the size of the smaller repertoire. RTK rarefaction, the Chao1 estimator, and Recon v2.1 estimates of unobserved clonotypes were used to assess repertoire richness. Generation probabilities were computed with OLGA for all TCRbeta clonotypes obtained by the gDNA method from a handful of donors. TCRdb's version of the immuneACCESS table is confined to in-frame rearrangements and falls short of the full clone set. An unresolved V gene accounts for under half of the shortfall where checked; the remainder is of unknown origin. That table gives V, J and clone size, and the DNA gave D and trimming. The sample table records 2 million to 2.5 million clones; about 90% of these occur just once. The top ten hold 0.37% of the sample.

Deletion took 5 bases off V and 0 bases off J, with a span of 14 bases between the germline ends. As encoded in the germline V gene, CDR1 is SGHDN while CDR2 is FVKESK. The CDR3, cysteine through phenylalanine, is 15 amino acids long. Only the CDR3 DNA stays, 45 bases, in frame from base 1. This sequence uses TRBV14 and TRBJ2-7, and TRBD1 may be the D gene, going by 6 matching bases. The specimen was naive CD4+ T cells from PBMCs. The cell subset or site label on this specimen signifies: CD45RA+ positively selected. The receptor's source is a man between 18 and 29 years old in good health. Some clones in this sample may be carry-over from other donors' samples. The nucleotide sequence is TGTGCCAGCAGCGTAAGGGACACGTACTCCTACGAGCAGTACTTC. It specifies CASSVRDTYSYEQYF.